Following are 26 T cell receptor beta chains from one sample sequenced in a study of early T cells in non-severe SARS-CoV-2 infection. A single record per CDR3 protein comes from TCRdb applying MiXCR to the 5' RACE reads. This table has about 48,000 distinct CDR3 sequences, 7.7% appearing once. The specimen was whole blood. The receptors stem from an adult who was a healthcare worker with PCR-confirmed SARS-CoV-2 infection or an uninfected control (not recorded which).

This clonotype has a handful of counts. V and J are TRBV14 and TRBJ2-5; D uncertain. This CDR3 spans 15 amino acids. Germline assignment: CDR1 SGHDN and CDR2 FVKESK. V lost 0 bases, J lost 4 bases, and 12 bases lay in between. The CDR3 spells CASSQDRSRLETQYF. DNA for the CDR3: TGTGCCAGCAGCCAAGATCGTAGCAGATTAGAGACCCAGTACTTC.

This chain links TRBV11-2 with TRBJ2-3; 7 bases agree with TRBD1. CDR3 length: 19 amino acids. Per germline, CDR1 SGHAT and CDR2 FQNNGV. With V trimmed by 1 base and J by 2 bases, 15 bases remained unmatched. The CDR3 reads CASSLASGWAGGDTDTQYF. CDR3 nucleotides: TGTGCCAGCAGCTTAGCCTCTGGGTGGGCAGGGGGTGACACAGATACGCAGTATTTT.

This clonotype has at least ten counts. V and J are TRBV13 and TRBJ1-1; D unclear. Trimming left V 6 bases short and J 0 bases short, with 14 bases between. The CDR3 covers 15 residues. Per germline, CDR1 PRHDT and CDR2 FYEKMQ (reference sequence). The CDR3 loop reads CASSRDWGMNTEAFF. The CDR3 nucleotides are TGTGCCAGCAGTCGTGATTGGGGTATGAACACTGAAGCTTTCTTT.

This clonotype was recorded at least ten times. This sequence joins TRBV7-2 and TRBJ1-2; TRBD1 is a possible D gene (6 bases). The germline gives CDR1 SGHTA, CDR2 FQGNSA. Deletions cut 1 base from V and 4 bases from J, with 16 bases between. The CDR3 contains 16 residues. The CDR3 loop is CASSLEGSDRGYGYTF. CDR3 nucleotides: TGTGCCAGCAGCTTAGAAGGGTCGGACAGAGGCTATGGCTACACCTTC.

The rearrangement links TRBV5-4 to TRBJ2-7, with TRBD1 matching over 7 bases. This CDR3 is 14 amino acids long. The germline CDR1 and CDR2 sequences are SGHNT and YYREEE (reference sequence). V lost 4 bases and J lost 0; bases outside the gene matches: 4. As DNA, the CDR3 is TGTGCCAGCAGCCACAGGGGATACTCCTACGAGCAGTACTTC. This translates into CASSHRGYSYEQYF. Full variable domain (missing parts from reference TRBV5-4 and TRBJ2-7): ETGVTQSPTHLIKTRGQQVTLRCSSQSGHNTVSWYQQALGQGPQFIFQYYREEENGRGNFPPRFSGLQFPNYSSELNVNALELDDSALYLCASSHRGYSYEQYFGPGTRLTVT.

In its sample, this clonotype was seen many times. CDR3 DNA sequence: TGTGCCAGCAGCCAGGGGCACGAGCAGTACTTC. Translation: CASSQGHEQYF. This chain uses TRBV14 with TRBJ2-7; possibly TRBD1 for D (5 bases). Looked up from germline, CDR1 is SGHDN and CDR2 is FVKESK. This CDR3 spans 11 amino acids. The V end lost 3 bases, the J end lost 5 bases, and 5 bases lay between the germline ends. The whole variable domain, filled in from reference TRBV14 and TRBJ2-7, reads EAGVTQFPSHSVIEKGQTVTLRCDPISGHDNLYWYRRVMGKEIKFLLHFVKESKQDESGMPNNRFLAERTGGTYSTLKVQPAELEDSGVYFCASSQGHEQYFGPGTRLTVT.

The chain couples TRBV6-1 to TRBJ2-7; 10 bases agree with TRBD2. V trimming: 7 bases; J trimming: 1 base; junction bases outside the gene matches: 4. CDR1 is MNHNS and CDR2 is SASEGT in the germline V gene. This CDR3 comprises 14 residues. The CDR3 region has the DNA TGTGCCAGCATCCCTAGCGGGGGTTCCTACGAGCAGTACTTC. Its translation is CASIPSGGSYEQYF.

This clonotype was counted many times. The V gene is TRBV9, the J gene TRBJ2-1, with TRBD2 matching 8 bases. In germline, CDR1 is SGDLS, CDR2 YYNGEE. The CDR3 has 14 residues. The ends lost 4 bases at V and 10 bases at J; junction bases unmatched: 10. In DNA, the CDR3 is TGTGCCAGCAGCACTTCAAATAGCGGGAACGAGCAGTTCTTC. Amino acids: CASSTSNSGNEQFF.

The chain links TRBV28 to TRBJ1-1; D call uncertain. Germline V gives CDR1 MDHEN, CDR2 SYDVKM. Deletions cut 5 bases from V and 3 bases from J, with 16 bases between. This CDR3 comprises 15 residues. CDR3 DNA sequence: TGTGCCAGCAGTACCGGCGGCAGCGGGGACACTGAAGCTTTCTTT. The encoded protein is CASSTGGSGDTEAFF.

This clonotype was detected many times. The chain links TRBV12-3 or TRBV12-4 to TRBJ1-4; D is unresolved. CDR3 length equals 12 residues. Between the trimmed V and J ends, which lost 3 bases and 10 bases, there was a span of 9 bases. In DNA form, the CDR3 reads TGTGCCAGCAGTTTTGGTTCCGGAAAACTGTTTTTT. Encoded protein: CASSFGSGKLFF.

The rearrangement uses TRBV11-2 and TRBJ1-3; TRBD1 is a possible D gene (6 bases). CDR1 is SGHAT and CDR2 is FQNNGV in the germline V gene. Trimming took off 3 bases at V and 0 bases at J, with 12 bases between the two ends. This CDR3 has 16 residues. The CDR3 sequence: CASSFGGEISGNTIYF. Here the CDR3 DNA reads TGTGCCAGCAGCTTCGGGGGCGAAATCTCTGGAAACACCATATATTTT.

This clonotype was recorded a few times. The V gene is TRBV11-2, the J gene TRBJ2-7, with TRBD2 identical over 8 bases. Germline lookup yields CDR1 SGHAT and CDR2 FQNNGV. V was pared by 2 bases and J by 6 bases, with 6 bases of the junction left unmatched. CDR3 length equals 14 residues. CDR3 DNA: TGTGCCAGCAGCTTAACCGGACTAGCCTCCGAGCAGTACTTC. Its protein is CASSLTGLASEQYF.

The chain recombines TRBV20-1 with TRBJ1-2; weak D call: TRBD1 (6 bases). Deletions cut 5 bases from V and 3 bases from J, with 10 bases between. CDR1 and CDR2 (germline): DFQATT, SNEGSKA (reference sequence). CDR3 size: 12 residues. The DNA of the CDR3 is TGCAGTGCTTACAGGGTCGACTATGGCTACACCTTC. Protein sequence: CSAYRVDYGYTF.

V usage is TRBV30 and J usage is TRBJ1-1; D is unclear. The germline V gene has CDR1 GTSNPN and CDR2 SVGIG (reference sequence). CDR3 length: 10 residues. Trimming took off 3 bases at V and 7 bases at J, with 6 bases between the two ends. CDR3 coding DNA: TGTGCCTGGAGGGATGGTGAAGCTTTCTTT. Its translation: CAWRDGEAFF. Complete variable domain (other parts from reference TRBV30 and TRBJ1-1): SQTIHQWPATLVQPVGSPLSLECTVEGTSNPNLYWYRQAAGRGLQLLFYSVGIGQISSEVPQNLSASRPQDRQFILSSKKLLLSDSGFYLCAWRDGEAFFGQGTRLTVV.

This chain uses TRBV28 with TRBJ1-2; D is uncertain. The germline V and J ends were trimmed by 8 bases and 2 bases, with 6 bases remaining between them. The length of the CDR3 is 11 residues. Per the germline V gene, CDR1 is MDHEN and CDR2 is SYDVKM. The chain's CDR3 is CASRPNYGYTF. The CDR3 coding sequence is TGTGCCAGCCGACCCAACTATGGCTACACCTTC.

CDR3 in amino acids: CASSLDRQNEKLFF. For the CDR3, the DNA is TGTGCCAGCAGCTTAGACAGACAGAATGAAAAACTGTTTTTT. The chain has TRBV7-9 and TRBJ1-4; a possible D gene is TRBD1 (5 bases). Per germline, CDR1 SEHNR and CDR2 FQNEAQ (reference sequence). The V and J ends lost 1 base and 5 bases respectively, with 8 bases between them. This CDR3 is built from 14 residues.

This clonotype came up many times. The rearrangement joins TRBV19 to TRBJ1-2; 9 nucleotides match TRBD1. Germline assignment: CDR1 LNHDA and CDR2 SQIVND (reference sequence). Trimming took 5 bases from V and 5 from J; bases not matched to a gene: 3. The CDR3 extends over 13 amino acids. CDR3 protein: CASSYGTGYGYTF. DNA for the CDR3: TGTGCCAGTAGTTACGGGACAGGGTATGGCTACACCTTC.

The chain combines TRBV28 with TRBJ2-2, with TRBD1 matching over 9 bases. The germline gives CDR1 MDHEN, CDR2 SYDVKM. J gave up 5 bases and V 7 bases, and 11 bases lay outside the gene matches. The CDR3 runs to 16 residues. The CDR3 here is CASTTSGTGRTGELFF. The CDR3 bases are TGTGCCAGCACCACCTCTGGGACAGGGAGAACCGGGGAGCTGTTTTTT.

The chain couples TRBV9 to TRBJ1-6; 10 bases match TRBD1. CDR1 is SGDLS, CDR2 YYNGEE, per germline. The ends lost 0 bases at V and 12 bases at J; junction bases unmatched: 6. The CDR3 runs to 15 residues. The CDR3, as DNA: TGTGCCAGCAGCGTAGCCGGGACAGGGGCACAACCCCTCCACTTT. Protein product: CASSVAGTGAQPLHF.

In its sample, this clonotype was seen a few times. The chain recombines TRBV7-2 with TRBJ1-1; 9 nucleotides line up with TRBD1. This CDR3 contains 16 residues. In germline, CDR1 is SGHTA, CDR2 FQGNSA. V shed 1 base, J shed 4 bases, and the junction held 7 bases outside the gene matches. CDR3 coding DNA: TGTGCCAGCAGCTTAGATTACAGGGGGCGAGGCACTGAAGCTTTCTTT. This translates into CASSLDYRGRGTEAFF.

This chain connects TRBV28 to TRBJ1-1, with D perhaps TRBD1 (6 bases). The V gene lost 5 bases and the J gene lost 11 bases, with 15 bases spanning the gap. This CDR3 is 12 amino acids long. The V gene's germline CDR1 is MDHEN and CDR2 SYDVKM. In DNA form, the CDR3 reads TGTGCCAGCAGTCTAGAGACAGGAGCGGCTTTCTTT. Protein: CASSLETGAAFF.

This clonotype was seen only a few times. The rearrangement links TRBV12-3 or TRBV12-4 to TRBJ1-2; 8 nucleotides line up with TRBD1. V dropped 7 bases and J dropped 8; count of bases not matched to a gene: 6. The CDR3 totals 12 residues. The CDR3 sequence: CASTLDRAGYTF. The CDR3 DNA follows: TGTGCCAGCACCCTGGACAGGGCAGGCTACACCTTC.

The rearrangement joins TRBV29-1 to TRBJ2-7; D not resolved. CDR3 size: 13 residues. CDR1 and CDR2 from the germline V gene are SQVTM and ANQGSEA. Trimming cost V 0 bases and J 2 bases, with 8 bases left between them. The CDR3 region is CSVEEGSAYEQYF. CDR3 coding DNA: TGCAGCGTTGAAGAAGGGTCAGCCTACGAGCAGTACTTC.

This clonotype was picked up many times. The chain couples TRBV7-9 to TRBJ1-6; D is unresolved. V was clipped by 2 bases and J by 1 base, with 9 bases between them. The CDR3 contains 16 residues. Germline CDR1 reads SEHNR; CDR2 reads FQNEAQ (reference sequence). CDR3 nucleotides: TGTGCCAGCAGCTTAACAGTGGGGTCCTATAATTCACCCCTCCACTTT. It codes for CASSLTVGSYNSPLHF. The variable domain in full, completed from reference TRBV7-9 and TRBJ1-6, reads DTGVSQNPRHKITKRGQNVTFRCDPISEHNRLYWYRQTLGQGPEFLTYFQNEAQLEKSRLLSDRFSAERPKGSFSTLEIQRTEQGDSAMYLCASSLTVGSYNSPLHFGNGTRLTVT.

This clonotype was observed at least ten times. The chain is built from TRBV13 and TRBJ1-3; TRBD1 is a possible D gene (5 bases). CDR3 size: 14 residues. Germline-derived CDR1 and CDR2 are PRHDT and FYEKMQ (reference sequence). Between the trimmed V and J ends, which lost 7 bases and 0 bases, there was a span of 10 bases. The CDR3 protein is CASNLGDSGNTIYF. The CDR3 DNA reads as TGTGCCAGCAACCTGGGGGACTCTGGAAACACCATATATTTT.

This clonotype was detected ten times or more. The chain carries TRBV14 and TRBJ1-2; maybe TRBD1 (6 bases). This CDR3 contains 14 residues. Germline CDR1 is SGHDN and CDR2 is FVKESK. The V end lost 0 bases, the J end lost 6 bases, and 11 bases lay between the germline ends. Written as DNA, the CDR3 is TGTGCCAGCAGCCAAGAAAGGACAGCTAATGGCTACACCTTC. Amino acids: CASSQERTANGYTF.